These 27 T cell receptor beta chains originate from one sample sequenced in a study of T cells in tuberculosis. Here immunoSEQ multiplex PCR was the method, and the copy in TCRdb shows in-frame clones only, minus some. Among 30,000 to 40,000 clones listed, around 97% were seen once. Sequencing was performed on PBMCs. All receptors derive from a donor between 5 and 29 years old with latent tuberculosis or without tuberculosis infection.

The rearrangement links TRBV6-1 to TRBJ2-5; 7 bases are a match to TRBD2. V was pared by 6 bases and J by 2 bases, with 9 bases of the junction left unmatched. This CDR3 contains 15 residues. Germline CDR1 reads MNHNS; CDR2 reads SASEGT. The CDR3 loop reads CASRDFLAAQETQYF. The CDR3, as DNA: TGTGCCAGCAGAGACTTCCTAGCGGCACAAGAGACCCAGTACTTC.

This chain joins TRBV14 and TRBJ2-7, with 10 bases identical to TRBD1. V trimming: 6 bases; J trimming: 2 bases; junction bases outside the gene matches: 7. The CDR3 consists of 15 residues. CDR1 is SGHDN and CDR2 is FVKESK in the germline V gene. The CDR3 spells CASSYTGTGAYEQYF. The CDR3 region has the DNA TGTGCCAGCAGTTATACCGGGACAGGGGCCTACGAGCAGTACTTC.

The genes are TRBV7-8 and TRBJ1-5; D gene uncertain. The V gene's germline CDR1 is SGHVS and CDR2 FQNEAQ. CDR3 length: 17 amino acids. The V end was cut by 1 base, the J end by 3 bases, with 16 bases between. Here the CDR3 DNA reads TGTGCCAGCAGCTTAGTAGGGCGGGCCGGATCCAATCAGCCCCAGCATTTT. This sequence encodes CASSLVGRAGSNQPQHF.

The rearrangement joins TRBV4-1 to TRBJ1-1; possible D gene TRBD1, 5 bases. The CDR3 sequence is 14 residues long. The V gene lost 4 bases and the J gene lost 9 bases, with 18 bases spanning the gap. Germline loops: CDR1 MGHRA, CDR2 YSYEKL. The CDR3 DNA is TGCGCCAGCAGCCCGGGGGAGGGACGCACGAAAGCTTTCTTT. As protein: CASSPGEGRTKAFF.

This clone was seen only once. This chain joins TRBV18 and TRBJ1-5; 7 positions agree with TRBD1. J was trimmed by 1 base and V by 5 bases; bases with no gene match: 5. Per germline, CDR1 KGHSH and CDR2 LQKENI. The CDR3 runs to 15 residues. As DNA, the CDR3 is TGTGCCAGCTCAGCCACGACAGGGAGCAATCAGCCCCAGCATTTT. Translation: CASSATTGSNQPQHF.

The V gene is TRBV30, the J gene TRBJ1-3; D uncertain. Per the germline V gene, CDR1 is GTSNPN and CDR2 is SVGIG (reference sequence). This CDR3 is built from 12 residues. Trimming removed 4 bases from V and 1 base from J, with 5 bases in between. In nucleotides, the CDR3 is TGTGCCTGGATCCAATCTGGAAACACCATATATTTT. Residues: CAWIQSGNTIYF.

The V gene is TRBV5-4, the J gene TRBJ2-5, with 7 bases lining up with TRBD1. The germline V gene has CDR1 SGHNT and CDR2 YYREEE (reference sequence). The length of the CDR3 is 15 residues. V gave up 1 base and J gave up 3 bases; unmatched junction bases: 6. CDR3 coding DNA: TGTGCCAGCAGCTTGCCACAGGGGCGGGAAGAGACCCAGTACTTC. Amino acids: CASSLPQGREETQYF.

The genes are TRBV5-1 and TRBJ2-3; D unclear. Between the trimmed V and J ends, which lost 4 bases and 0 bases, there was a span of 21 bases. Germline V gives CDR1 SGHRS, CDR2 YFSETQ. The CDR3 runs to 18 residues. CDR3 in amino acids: CASSRTLIRVFSTDTQYF. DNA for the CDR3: TGCGCCAGCAGCCGAACTCTTATTCGGGTATTTAGCACAGATACGCAGTATTTT.

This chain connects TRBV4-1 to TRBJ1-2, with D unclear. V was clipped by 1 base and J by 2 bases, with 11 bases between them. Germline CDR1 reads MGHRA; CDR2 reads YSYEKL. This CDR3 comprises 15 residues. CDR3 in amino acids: CASSQVPGLNYGYTF. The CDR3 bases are TGCGCCAGCAGCCAAGTCCCCGGTCTGAACTATGGCTACACCTTC.

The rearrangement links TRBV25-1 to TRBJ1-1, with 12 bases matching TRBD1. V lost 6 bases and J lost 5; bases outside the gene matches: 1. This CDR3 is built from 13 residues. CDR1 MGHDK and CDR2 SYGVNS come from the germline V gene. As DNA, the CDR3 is TGTGCCAGCAGGGGACAGGGGGCTACTGAAGCTTTCTTT. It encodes CASRGQGATEAFF.

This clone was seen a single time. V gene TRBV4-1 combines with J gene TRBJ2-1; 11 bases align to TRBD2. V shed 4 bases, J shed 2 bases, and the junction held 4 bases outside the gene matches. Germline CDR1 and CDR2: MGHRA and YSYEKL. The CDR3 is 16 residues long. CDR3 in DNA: TGCGCCAGCAGCCGAGGGACTAGCGGTCCCTACAATGAGCAGTTCTTC. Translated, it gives CASSRGTSGPYNEQFF.

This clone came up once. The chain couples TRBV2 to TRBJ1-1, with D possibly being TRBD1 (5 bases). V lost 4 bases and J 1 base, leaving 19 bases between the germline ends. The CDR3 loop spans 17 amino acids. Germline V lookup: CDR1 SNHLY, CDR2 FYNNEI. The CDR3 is CASSVVQVSGPNTEAFF. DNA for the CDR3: TGTGCCAGCAGTGTGGTACAGGTATCTGGACCGAACACTGAAGCTTTCTTT.

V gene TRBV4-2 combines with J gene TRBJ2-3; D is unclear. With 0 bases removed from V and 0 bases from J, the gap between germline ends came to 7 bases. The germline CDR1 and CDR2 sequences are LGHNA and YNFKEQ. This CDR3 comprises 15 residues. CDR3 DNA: TGTGCCAGCAGCCAAGATCCGGTCAGCACAGATACGCAGTATTTT. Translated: CASSQDPVSTDTQYF.

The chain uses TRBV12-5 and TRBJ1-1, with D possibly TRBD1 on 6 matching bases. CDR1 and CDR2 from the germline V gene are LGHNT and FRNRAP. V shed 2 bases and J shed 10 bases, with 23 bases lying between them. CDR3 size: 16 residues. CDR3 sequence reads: CASGLFGTHNRRRAFF. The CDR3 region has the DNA TGTGCTAGTGGTTTGTTTGGGACACATAATCGAAGAAGAGCTTTCTTT. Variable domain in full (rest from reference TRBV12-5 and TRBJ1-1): DARVTQTPRHKVTEMGQEVTMRCQPILGHNTVFWYRQTMMQGLELLAYFRNRAPLDDSGMPKDRFSAEMPDATLATLKIQPSEPRDSAVYFCASGLFGTHNRRRAFFGQGTRLTVV.

The CDR3 is CASRPRGMRRETQYF. The CDR3 nucleotides are TGTGCCAGCAGACCCCGGGGGATGAGGCGGGAGACCCAGTACTTC. The chain carries TRBV6-1 and TRBJ2-5; a possible D gene is TRBD2 (6 bases). V was pared by 6 bases and J by 5 bases, with 19 bases between. Germline V gene data show CDR1 as MNHNS and CDR2 as SASEGT. The CDR3 runs 15 residues.

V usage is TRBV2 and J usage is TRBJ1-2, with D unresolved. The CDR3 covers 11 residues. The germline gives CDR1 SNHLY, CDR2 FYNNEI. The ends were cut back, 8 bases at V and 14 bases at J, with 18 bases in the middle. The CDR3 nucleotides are TGTGCCAGCTTACTAGGCGGGTCGTTTACCTTC. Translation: CASLLGGSFTF.

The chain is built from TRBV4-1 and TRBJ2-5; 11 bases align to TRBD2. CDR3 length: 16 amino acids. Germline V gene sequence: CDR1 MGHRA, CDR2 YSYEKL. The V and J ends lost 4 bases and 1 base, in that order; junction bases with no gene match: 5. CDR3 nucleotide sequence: TGCGCCAGCAGCCCCCGACTAGCGGGGCCCCAAGAGACCCAGTACTTC. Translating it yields CASSPRLAGPQETQYF.

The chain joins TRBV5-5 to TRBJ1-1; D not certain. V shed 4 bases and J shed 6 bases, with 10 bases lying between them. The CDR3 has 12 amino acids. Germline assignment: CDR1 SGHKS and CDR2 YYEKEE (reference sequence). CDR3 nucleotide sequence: TGTGCCAGCAGCCCGCCGCGGTCTGAAGCTTTCTTT. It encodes CASSPPRSEAFF.

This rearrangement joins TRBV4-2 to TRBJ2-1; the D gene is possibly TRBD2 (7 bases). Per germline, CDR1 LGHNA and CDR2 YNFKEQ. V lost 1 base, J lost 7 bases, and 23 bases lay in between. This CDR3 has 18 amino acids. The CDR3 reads CASSQGTGGSGSWNEQFF. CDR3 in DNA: TGTGCCAGCAGCCAAGGGACGGGGGGCTCAGGGTCTTGGAATGAGCAGTTCTTC.

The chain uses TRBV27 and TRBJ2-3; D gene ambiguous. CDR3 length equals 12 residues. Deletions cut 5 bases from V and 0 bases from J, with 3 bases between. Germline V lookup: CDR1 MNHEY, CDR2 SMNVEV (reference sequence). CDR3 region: CASSQSTDTQYF. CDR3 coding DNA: TGTGCCAGCAGTCAAAGCACAGATACGCAGTATTTT.

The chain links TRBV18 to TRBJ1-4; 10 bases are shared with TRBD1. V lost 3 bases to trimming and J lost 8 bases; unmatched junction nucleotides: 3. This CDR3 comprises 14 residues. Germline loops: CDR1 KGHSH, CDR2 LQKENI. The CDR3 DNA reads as TGTGCCAGCTCACCCGGGACAGGGGACGAAAAACTGTTTTTT. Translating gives CASSPGTGDEKLFF.

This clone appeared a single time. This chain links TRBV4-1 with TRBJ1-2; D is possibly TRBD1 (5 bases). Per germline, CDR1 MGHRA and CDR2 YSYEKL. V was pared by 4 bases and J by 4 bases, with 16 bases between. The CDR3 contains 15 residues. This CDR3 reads CASSPVQDTFYGYTF. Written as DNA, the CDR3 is TGCGCCAGCAGCCCCGTCCAGGACACCTTCTATGGCTACACCTTC.

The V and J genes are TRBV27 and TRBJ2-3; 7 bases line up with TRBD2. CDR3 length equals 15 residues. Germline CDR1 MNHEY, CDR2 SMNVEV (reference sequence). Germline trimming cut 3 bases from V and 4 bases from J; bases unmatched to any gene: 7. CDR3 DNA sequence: TGTGCCAGCAGTTTGTTCCGGGGGGTCCCAGATACGCAGTATTTT. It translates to CASSLFRGVPDTQYF.

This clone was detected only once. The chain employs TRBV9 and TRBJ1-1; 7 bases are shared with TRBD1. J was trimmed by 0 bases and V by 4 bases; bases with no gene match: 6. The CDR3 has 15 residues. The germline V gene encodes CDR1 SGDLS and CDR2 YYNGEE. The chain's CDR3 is CASSPGQLLNTEAFF. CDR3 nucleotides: TGTGCCAGCAGCCCGGGACAGTTACTGAACACTGAAGCTTTCTTT.

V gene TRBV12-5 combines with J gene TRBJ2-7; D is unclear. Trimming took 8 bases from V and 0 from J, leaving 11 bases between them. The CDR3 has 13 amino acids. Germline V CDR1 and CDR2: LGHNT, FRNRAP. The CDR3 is CASNQAGSYEQYF. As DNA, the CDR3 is TGTGCTAGTAATCAAGCCGGCTCCTACGAGCAGTACTTC. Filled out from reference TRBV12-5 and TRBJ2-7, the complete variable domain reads DARVTQTPRHKVTEMGQEVTMRCQPILGHNTVFWYRQTMMQGLELLAYFRNRAPLDDSGMPKDRFSAEMPDATLATLKIQPSEPRDSAVYFCASNQAGSYEQYFGPGTRLTVT.

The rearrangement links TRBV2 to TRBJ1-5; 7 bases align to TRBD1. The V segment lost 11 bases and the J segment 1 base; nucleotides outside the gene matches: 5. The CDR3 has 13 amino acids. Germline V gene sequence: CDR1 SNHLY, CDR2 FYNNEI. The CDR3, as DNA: TGTGCCGTAGGGGGACAGAGCAATCAGCCCCAGCATTTT. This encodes CAVGGQSNQPQHF.

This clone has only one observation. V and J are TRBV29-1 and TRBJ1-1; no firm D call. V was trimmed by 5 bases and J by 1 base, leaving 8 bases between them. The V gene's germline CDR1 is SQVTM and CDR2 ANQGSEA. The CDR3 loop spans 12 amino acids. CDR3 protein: CSVPPGNTEAFF. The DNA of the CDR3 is TGCAGCGTTCCCCCGGGGAACACTGAAGCTTTCTTT.